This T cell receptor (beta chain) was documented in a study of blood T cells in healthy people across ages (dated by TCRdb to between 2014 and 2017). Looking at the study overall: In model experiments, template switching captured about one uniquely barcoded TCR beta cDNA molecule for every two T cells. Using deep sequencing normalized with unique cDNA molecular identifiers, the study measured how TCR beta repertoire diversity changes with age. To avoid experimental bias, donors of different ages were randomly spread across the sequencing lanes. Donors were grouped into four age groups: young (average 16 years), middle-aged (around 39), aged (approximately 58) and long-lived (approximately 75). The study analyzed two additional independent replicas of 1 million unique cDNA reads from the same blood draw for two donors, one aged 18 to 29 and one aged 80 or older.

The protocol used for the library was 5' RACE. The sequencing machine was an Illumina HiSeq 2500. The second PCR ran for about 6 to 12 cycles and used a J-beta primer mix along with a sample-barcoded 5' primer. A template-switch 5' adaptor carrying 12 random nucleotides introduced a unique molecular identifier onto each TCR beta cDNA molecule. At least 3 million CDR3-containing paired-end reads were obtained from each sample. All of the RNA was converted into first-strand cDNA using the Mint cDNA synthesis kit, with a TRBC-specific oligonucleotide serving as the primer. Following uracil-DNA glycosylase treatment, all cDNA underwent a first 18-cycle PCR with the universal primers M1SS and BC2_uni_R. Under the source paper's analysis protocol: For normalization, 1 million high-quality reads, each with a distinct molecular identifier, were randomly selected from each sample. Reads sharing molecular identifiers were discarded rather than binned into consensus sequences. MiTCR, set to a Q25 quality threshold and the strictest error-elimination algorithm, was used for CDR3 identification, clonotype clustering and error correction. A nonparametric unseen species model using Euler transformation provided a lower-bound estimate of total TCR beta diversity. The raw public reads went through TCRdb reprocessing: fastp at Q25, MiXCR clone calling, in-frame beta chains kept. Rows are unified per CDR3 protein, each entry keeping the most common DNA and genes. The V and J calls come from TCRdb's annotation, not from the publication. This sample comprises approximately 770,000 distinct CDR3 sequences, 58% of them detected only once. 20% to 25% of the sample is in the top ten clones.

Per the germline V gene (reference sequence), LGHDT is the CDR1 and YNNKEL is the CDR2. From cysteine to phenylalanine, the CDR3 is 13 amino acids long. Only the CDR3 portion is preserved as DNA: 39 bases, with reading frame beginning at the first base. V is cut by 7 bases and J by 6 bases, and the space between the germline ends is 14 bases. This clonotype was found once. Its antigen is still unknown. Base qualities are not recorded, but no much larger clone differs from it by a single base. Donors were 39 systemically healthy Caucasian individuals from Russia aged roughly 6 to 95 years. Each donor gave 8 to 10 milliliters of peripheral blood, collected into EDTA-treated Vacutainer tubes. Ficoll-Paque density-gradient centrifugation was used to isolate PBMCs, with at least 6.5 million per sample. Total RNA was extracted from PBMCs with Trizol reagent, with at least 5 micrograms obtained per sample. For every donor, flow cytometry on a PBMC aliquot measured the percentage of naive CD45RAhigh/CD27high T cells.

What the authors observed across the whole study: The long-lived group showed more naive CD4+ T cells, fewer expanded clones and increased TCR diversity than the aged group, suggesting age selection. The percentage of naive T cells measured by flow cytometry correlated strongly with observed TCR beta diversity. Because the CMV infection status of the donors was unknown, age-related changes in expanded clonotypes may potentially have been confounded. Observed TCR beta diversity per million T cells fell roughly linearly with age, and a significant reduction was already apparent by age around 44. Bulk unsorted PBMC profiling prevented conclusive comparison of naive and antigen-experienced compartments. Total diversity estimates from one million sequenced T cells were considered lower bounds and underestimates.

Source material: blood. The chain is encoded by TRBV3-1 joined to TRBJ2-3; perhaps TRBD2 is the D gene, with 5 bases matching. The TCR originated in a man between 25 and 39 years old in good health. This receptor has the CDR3 CASKARTSDTQYF. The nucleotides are TGTGCCAGCAAAGCTCGGACTTCGGATACGCAGTATTTT.